This paragraph reports one TCR beta chain. Assay: immunoSEQ multiplex PCR; the TCRdb copy retains only in-frame clones and omits some. The data show around 13,000 clones, approximately 80% seen once. The data derive from a study of somatic mutations in cytotoxic T cells in rheumatoid arthritis. Germline loops: CDR1 SGDLS, CDR2 YYNGEE. The germline V and J ends were trimmed by 0 bases and 8 bases, with 9 bases remaining between them. This CDR3 comprises 13 residues. This TCR derives from an adult with rheumatoid arthritis. The sample comprised CD8+ T cells sorted from blood. V is TRBV9 and J is TRBJ2-1; D perhaps matches TRBD1 (6 bases). The CDR3, as DNA: TGTGCCAGCAGCGTAGCAGGGGAAGATGAGCAGTTCTTC. Translated: CASSVAGEDEQFF. Based on the CDR3 plus reference TRBV9 and TRBJ2-1, the full variable domain is DSGVTQTPKHLITATGQRVTLRCSPRSGDLSVYWYQQSLDQGLQFLIQYYNGEERAKGNILERFSAQQFPDLHSELNLSSLELGDSALYFCASSVAGEDEQFFGPGTRLTVL.